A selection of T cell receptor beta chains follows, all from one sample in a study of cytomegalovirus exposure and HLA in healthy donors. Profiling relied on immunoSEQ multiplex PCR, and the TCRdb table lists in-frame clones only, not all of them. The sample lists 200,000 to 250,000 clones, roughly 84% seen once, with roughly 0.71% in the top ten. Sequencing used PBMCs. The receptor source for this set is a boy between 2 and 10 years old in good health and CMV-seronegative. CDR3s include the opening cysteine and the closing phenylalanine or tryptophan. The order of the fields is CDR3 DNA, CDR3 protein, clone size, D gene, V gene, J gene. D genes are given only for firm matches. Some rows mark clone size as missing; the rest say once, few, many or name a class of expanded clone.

DNA: TGCGCCAGCAGCAGCCCACTAGTCTACGAGCAGTACTTC
CDR3: CASSSPLVYEQYF
size: .
D: .
V: TRBV5-1
J: TRBJ2-7

DNA: TGTGCCACCTCATCGGGACAGGGGTCCTATGGCTACACCTTC
CDR3: CATSSGQGSYGYTF
size: .
D: TRBD1
V: TRBV6-5
J: TRBJ1-2

DNA: TGCAGCGTTGAAGGGAGGGGCAGGGGGTTGGATGGCTACACCTTC
CDR3: CSVEGRGRGLDGYTF
size: .
D: TRBD1
V: TRBV29-1
J: TRBJ1-2

DNA: TGTGCCAGCAGTTTATACGGGACAGAGTCCACCTACGAGCAGTACTTC
CDR3: CASSLYGTESTYEQYF
size: .
D: TRBD1
V: TRBV27
J: TRBJ2-7

DNA: TGCAGCGTTGATGGTGGAGCGGAATACTACGAGCAGTACTTC
CDR3: CSVDGGAEYYEQYF
size: .
D: .
V: TRBV29-1
J: TRBJ2-7

DNA: TGCGCCAGCAGCCAAGCTTGGGGGGGGTATGGCTACACCTTC
CDR3: CASSQAWGGYGYTF
size: .
D: .
V: TRBV4-1
J: TRBJ1-2

DNA: TGCGCCAGCTTTGGTCCCGACAGGGGCTATAATTCACCCCTCCACTTT
CDR3: CASFGPDRGYNSPLHF
size: .
D: TRBD1
V: TRBV10-2
J: TRBJ1-6

DNA: TGCAGCGTGGGGGCTAACAGGGGTAAGGAGTATGGACTGTTTTTT
CDR3: CSVGANRGKEYGLFF
size: few
D: TRBD1
V: TRBV29-1
J: TRBJ1-4

DNA: TGCGCTAGCAGCCAAGGGTCAGGAAATCAGCCCCAGCATTTT
CDR3: CASSQGSGNQPQHF
size: .
D: .
V: TRBV4-1
J: TRBJ1-5

DNA: TGTGCCACTAAGGACAGGGCCCACACCGGGGAGCTGTTTTTT
CDR3: CATKDRAHTGELFF
size: .
D: TRBD1
V: TRBV19
J: TRBJ2-2

DNA: TGTGCCAGCAGCGTAGTGGCGGGGGGCCCCTACGAGCAGTACTTC
CDR3: CASSVVAGGPYEQYF
size: .
D: TRBD2
V: TRBV9
J: TRBJ2-7

DNA: TGTGCCAGCAGCGCGGGGGGAGGGGAATCACCCCTCCACTTT
CDR3: CASSAGGGESPLHF
size: .
D: .
V: TRBV9
J: TRBJ1-6

DNA: TGTGCCAGCACCCGACTAGCGGGGCAAGAGACCCAGTACTTC
CDR3: CASTRLAGQETQYF
size: .
D: TRBD2
V: TRBV2
J: TRBJ2-5

DNA: TGTGCCAGCAGCTGGGGACAGTCGAACACCGGGGAGCTGTTTTTT
CDR3: CASSWGQSNTGELFF
size: .
D: TRBD1
V: TRBV11-2
J: TRBJ2-2

DNA: TGTGCCAGCTCACCACCGGGACTAGAGTCCTACAATGAGCAGTTCTTC
CDR3: CASSPPGLESYNEQFF
size: .
D: TRBD2
V: TRBV18
J: TRBJ2-1

DNA: TGTGCCACCAGCAGAGATAGAGACTACTATGGCTACACCTTC
CDR3: CATSRDRDYYGYTF
size: .
D: .
V: TRBV15
J: TRBJ1-2

DNA: TGTGCCAGCAGTGAAGGAACTAGCATGGGTGAGCAGTTCTTC
CDR3: CASSEGTSMGEQFF
size: .
D: .
V: TRBV6-1
J: TRBJ2-1

DNA: TGTGCCAGCAGCCAAAAACTCACAGATACGCAGTATTTT
CDR3: CASSQKLTDTQYF
size: once
D: .
V: TRBV5-5
J: TRBJ2-3

DNA: TGTGCCTGGGGCAAGGGACACCTACAAGAGACCCAGTACTTC
CDR3: CAWGKGHLQETQYF
size: .
D: .
V: TRBV30
J: TRBJ2-5

DNA: TGCGCCAGCAGCCAGCTAGCGGGGGGAACAGATACGCAGTATTTT
CDR3: CASSQLAGGTDTQYF
size: once
D: TRBD2
V: TRBV4-1
J: TRBJ2-3

DNA: TGCAGCGTTGCGGACTACTTGAGATCCTACGAGCAGTACTTC
CDR3: CSVADYLRSYEQYF
size: .
D: .
V: TRBV29-1
J: TRBJ2-7

DNA: TGCGCCAGCAGCCAAGATCCGGTCCCTTCCCACGGGGAGCTGTTTTTT
CDR3: CASSQDPVPSHGELFF
size: few
D: .
V: TRBV4-1
J: TRBJ2-2